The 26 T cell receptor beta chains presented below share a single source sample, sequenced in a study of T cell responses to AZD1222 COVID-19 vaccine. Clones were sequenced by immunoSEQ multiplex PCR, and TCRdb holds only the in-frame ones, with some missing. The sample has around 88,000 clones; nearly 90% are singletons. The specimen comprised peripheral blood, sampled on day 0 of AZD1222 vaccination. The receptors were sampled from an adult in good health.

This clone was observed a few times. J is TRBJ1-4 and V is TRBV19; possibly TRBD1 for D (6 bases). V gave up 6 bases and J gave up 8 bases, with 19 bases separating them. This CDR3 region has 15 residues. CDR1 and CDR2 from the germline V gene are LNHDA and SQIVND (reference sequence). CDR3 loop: CASSQGGTRGEKLFF. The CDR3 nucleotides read TGTGCCAGTAGCCAAGGAGGGACAAGGGGGGAAAAACTGTTTTTT.

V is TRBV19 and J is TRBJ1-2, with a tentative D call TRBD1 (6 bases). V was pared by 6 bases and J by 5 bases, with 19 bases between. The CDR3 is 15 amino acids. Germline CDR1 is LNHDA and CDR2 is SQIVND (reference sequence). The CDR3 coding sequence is TGTGCCAGTAGGAGGACTCTCCAAAGGGGGTATGGCTACACCTTC. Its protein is CASRRTLQRGYGYTF.

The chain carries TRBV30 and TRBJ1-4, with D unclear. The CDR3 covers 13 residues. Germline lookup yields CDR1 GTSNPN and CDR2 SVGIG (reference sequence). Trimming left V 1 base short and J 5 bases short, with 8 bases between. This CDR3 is CAWSGQPNEKLFF. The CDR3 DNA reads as TGTGCCTGGAGTGGGCAGCCCAATGAAAAACTGTTTTTT.

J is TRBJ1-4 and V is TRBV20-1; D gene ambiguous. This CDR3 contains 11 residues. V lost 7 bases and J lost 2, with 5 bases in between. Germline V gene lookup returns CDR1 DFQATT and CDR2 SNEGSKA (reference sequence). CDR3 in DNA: TGCAGTGGGCGGACTAATGAAAAACTGTTTTTT. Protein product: CSGRTNEKLFF.

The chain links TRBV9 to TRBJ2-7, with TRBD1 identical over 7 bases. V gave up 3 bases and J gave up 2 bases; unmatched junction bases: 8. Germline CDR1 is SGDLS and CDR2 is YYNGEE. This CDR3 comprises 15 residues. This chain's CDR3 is CASSAGTDLTYEQYF. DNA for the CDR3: TGTGCCAGCAGCGCGGGGACAGACCTGACCTACGAGCAGTACTTC.

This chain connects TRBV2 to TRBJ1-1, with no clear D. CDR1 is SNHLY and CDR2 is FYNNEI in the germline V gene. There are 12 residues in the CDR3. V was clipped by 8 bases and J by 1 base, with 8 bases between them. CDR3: CASAWGNTEAFF. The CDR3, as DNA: TGTGCCAGCGCCTGGGGGAACACTGAAGCTTTCTTT.

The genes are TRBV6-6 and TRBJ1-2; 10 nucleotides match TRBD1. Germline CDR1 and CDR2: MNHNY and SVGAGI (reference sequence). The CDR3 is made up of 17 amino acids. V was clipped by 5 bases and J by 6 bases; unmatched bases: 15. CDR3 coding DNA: TGTGCCAGCAGTCCCGGGACAGGGGCCCCGAAGACAAATGGCTACACCTTC. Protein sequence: CASSPGTGAPKTNGYTF.

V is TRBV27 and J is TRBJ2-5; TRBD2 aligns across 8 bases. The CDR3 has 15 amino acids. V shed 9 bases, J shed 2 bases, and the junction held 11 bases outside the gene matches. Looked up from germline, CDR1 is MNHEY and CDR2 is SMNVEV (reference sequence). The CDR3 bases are TGTGCCAGGGGGACTAGTGGCCCTTTACAAGAGACCCAGTACTTC. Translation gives CARGTSGPLQETQYF.

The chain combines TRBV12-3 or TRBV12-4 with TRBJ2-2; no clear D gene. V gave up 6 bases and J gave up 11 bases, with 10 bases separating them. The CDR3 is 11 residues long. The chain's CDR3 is CASRYTLELFF. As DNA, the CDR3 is TGTGCCAGCAGATACACTTTAGAGCTGTTTTTT.

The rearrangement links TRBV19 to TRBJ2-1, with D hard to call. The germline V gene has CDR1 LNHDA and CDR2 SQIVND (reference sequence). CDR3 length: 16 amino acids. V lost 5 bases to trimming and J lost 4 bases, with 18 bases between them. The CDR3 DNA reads TGTGCCAGTAGTCCAGCCCACGTAGGAGAATACAATGAGCAGTTCTTC. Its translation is CASSPAHVGEYNEQFF.

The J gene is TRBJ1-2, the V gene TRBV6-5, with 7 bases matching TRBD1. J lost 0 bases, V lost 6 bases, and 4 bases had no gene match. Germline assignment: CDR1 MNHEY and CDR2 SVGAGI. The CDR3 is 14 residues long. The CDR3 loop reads CASSRDSPNYGYTF. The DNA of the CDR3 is TGTGCCAGCAGCCGGGACAGTCCTAACTATGGCTACACCTTC.

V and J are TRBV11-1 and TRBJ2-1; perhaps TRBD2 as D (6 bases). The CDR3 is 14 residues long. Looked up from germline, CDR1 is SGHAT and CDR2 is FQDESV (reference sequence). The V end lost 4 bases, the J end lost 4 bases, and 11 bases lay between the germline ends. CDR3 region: CASSSNRGYNEQFF. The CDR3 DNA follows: TGTGCCAGCAGCTCCAACCGGGGGTACAATGAGCAGTTCTTC.

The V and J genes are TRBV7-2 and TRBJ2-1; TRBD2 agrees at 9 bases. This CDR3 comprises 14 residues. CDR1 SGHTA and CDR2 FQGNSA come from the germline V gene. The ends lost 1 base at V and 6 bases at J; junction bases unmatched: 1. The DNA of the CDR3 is TGTGCCAGCAGCTTAGTAGCGGGAGTCAATGAGCAGTTCTTC. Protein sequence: CASSLVAGVNEQFF.

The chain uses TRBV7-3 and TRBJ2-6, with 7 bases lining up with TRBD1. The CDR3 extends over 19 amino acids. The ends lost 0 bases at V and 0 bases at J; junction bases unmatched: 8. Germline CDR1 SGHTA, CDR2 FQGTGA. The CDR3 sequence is CASSLTATGQTSGANVLTF. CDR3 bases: TGTGCCAGCAGCTTAACGGCGACGGGACAGACCTCTGGGGCCAACGTCCTGACTTTC. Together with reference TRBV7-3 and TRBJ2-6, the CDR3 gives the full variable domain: GAGVSQTPSNKVTEKGKYVELRCDPISGHTALYWYRQSLGQGPEFLIYFQGTGAADDSGLPNDRFFAVRPEGSVSTLKIQRTERGDSAVYLCASSLTATGQTSGANVLTFGAGSRLTVL.

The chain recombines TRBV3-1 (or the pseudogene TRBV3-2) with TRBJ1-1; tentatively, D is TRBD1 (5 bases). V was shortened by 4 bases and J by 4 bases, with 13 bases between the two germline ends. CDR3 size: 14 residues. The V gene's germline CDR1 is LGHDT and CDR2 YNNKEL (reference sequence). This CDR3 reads CASSLKTVRTEAFF. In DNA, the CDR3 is TGTGCCAGCAGCCTTAAGACAGTACGCACTGAAGCTTTCTTT.

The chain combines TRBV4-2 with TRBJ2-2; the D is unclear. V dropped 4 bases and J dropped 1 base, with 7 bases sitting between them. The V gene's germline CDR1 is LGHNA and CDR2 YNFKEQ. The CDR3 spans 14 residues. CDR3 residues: CASSPAENTGELFF. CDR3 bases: TGTGCCAGCAGCCCCGCCGAGAACACCGGGGAGCTGTTTTTT.

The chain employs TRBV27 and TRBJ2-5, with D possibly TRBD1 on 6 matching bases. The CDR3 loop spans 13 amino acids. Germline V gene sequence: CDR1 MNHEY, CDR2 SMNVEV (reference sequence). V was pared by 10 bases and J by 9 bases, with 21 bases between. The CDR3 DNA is TGTGCCACCCGACAGGCGATATTGGGAGCCCAGTACTTC. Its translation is CATRQAILGAQYF.

The CDR3 nucleotides are TGCGCCAGCAGCTTGGCGCAGGGCACTGGAAACACCATATATTTT. Translation: CASSLAQGTGNTIYF. The chain recombines TRBV5-1 with TRBJ1-3; maybe TRBD1 (5 bases). The CDR3 spans 15 residues. CDR1 SGHRS and CDR2 YFSETQ come from the germline V gene. V lost 0 bases and J lost 2, with 9 bases in between.

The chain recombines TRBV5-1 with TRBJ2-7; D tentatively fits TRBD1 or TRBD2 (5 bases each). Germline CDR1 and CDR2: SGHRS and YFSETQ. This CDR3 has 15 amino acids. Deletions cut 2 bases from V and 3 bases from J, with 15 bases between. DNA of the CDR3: TGCGCCAGCAGCTTAACCGGGACGCCAGGCTACGAGCAGTACTTC. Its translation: CASSLTGTPGYEQYF. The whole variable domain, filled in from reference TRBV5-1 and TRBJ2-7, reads KAGVTQTPRYLIKTRGQQVTLSCSPISGHRSVSWYQQTPGQGLQFLFEYFSETQRNKGNFPGRFSGRQFSNSRSEMNVSTLELGDSALYLCASSLTGTPGYEQYFGPGTRLTVT.

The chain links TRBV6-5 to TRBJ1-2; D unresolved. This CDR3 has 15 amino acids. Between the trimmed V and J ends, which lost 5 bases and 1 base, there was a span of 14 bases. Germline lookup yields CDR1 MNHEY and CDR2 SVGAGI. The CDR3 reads CASSPPGEINYGYTF. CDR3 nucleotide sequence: TGTGCCAGCAGTCCCCCCGGGGAGATTAACTATGGCTACACCTTC.

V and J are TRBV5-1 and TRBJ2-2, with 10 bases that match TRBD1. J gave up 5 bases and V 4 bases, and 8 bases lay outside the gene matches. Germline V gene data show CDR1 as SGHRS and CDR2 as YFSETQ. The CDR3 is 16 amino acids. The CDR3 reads CASSPSTGGFTGELFF. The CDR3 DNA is TGCGCCAGCAGCCCGTCGACAGGGGGCTTTACCGGGGAGCTGTTTTTT.

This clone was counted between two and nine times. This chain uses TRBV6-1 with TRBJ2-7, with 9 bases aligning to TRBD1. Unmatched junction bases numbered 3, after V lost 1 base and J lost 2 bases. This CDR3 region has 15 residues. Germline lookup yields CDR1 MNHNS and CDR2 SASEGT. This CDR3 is CASSEVGQGPYEQYF. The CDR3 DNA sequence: TGTGCCAGCAGTGAAGTCGGACAGGGGCCCTACGAGCAGTACTTC.

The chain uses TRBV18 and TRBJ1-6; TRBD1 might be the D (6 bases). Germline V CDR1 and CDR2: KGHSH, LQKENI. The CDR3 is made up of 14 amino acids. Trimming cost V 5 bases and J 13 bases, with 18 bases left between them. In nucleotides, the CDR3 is TGTGCCAGCTCAGAGGGGGAGAATTCTTCTCCCCTCCACTTT. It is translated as CASSEGENSSPLHF. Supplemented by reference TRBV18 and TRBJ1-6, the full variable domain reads NAGVMQNPRHLVRRRGQEARLRCSPMKGHSHVYWYRQLPEEGLKFMVYLQKENIIDESGMPKERFSAEFPKEGPSILRIQQVVRGDSAAYFCASSEGENSSPLHFGNGTRLTVT.

The CDR3 DNA reads TGTGCCAGCAGTGAAGTAGGTATGATTAGCAATCAGCCCCAGCATTTT. It encodes CASSEVGMISNQPQHF. The rearrangement links TRBV6-1 to TRBJ1-5; D unresolved. V lost 1 base, J lost 0 bases, and 10 bases lay in between. The CDR3 consists of 16 residues. Germline CDR1 MNHNS, CDR2 SASEGT.

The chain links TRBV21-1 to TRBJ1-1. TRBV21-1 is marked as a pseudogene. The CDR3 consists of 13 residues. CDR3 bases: TGTGCCAGCAGCAAAGATGGCAGGAGTGAAGCTTTCTTT. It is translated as CASSKDGRSEAFF.

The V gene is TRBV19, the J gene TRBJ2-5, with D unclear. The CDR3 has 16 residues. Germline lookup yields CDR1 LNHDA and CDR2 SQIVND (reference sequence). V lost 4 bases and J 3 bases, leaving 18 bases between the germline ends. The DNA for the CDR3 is TGTGCCAGTAGTAACCCAACCCCTACCCAAGAAGAGACCCAGTACTTC. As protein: CASSNPTPTQEETQYF. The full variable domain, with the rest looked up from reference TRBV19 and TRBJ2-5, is DGGITQSPKYLFRKEGQNVTLSCEQNLNHDAMYWYRQDPGQGLRLIYYSQIVNDFQKGDIAEGYSVSREKKESFPLTVTSAQKNPTAFYLCASSNPTPTQEETQYFGPGTRLLVL.